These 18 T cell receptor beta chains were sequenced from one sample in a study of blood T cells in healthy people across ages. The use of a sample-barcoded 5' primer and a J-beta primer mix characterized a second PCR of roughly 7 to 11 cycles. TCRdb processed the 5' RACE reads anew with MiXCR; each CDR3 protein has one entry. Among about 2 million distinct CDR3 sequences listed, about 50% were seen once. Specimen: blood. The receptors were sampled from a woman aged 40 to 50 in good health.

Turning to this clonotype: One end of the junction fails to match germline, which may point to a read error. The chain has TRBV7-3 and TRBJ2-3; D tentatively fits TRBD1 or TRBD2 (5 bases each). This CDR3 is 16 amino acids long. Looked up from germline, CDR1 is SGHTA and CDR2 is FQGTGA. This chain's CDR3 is CASSLTSGPGTDTQYF. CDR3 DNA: TGTGCCAGTAGCTTAACCTCGGGGCCCGGCACAGATACGCAGTATTTT.

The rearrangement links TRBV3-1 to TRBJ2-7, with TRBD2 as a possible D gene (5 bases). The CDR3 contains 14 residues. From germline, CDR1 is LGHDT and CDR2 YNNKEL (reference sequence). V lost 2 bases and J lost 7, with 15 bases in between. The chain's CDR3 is CASSQTWLTGEQYF. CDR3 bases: TGTGCCAGCAGCCAAACGTGGCTTACGGGGGAGCAGTACTTC.

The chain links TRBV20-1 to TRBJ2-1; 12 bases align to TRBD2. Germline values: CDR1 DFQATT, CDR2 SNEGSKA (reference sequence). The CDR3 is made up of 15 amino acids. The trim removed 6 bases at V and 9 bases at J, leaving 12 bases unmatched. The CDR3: CSAPGLAGPRGEQFF. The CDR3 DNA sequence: TGCAGTGCCCCCGGACTAGCGGGGCCCCGGGGTGAGCAGTTCTTC.

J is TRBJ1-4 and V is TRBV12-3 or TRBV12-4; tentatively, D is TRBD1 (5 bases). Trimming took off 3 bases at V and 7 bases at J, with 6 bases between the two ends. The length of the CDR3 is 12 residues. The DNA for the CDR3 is TGTGCCAGCAGTTTCAGGGTTGAAAAACTGTTTTTT. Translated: CASSFRVEKLFF.

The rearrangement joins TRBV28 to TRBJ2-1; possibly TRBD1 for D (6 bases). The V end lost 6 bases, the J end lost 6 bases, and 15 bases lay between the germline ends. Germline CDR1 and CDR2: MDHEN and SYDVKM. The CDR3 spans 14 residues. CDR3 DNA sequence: TGTGCCAGCAGCCCTGAGGACAGTTGCAATGAGCAGTTCTTC. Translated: CASSPEDSCNEQFF.

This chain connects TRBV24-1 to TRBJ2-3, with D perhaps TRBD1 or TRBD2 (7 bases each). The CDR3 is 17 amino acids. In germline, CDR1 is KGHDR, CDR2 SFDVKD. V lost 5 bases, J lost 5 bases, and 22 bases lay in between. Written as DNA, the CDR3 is TGTGCCACCAGTGTCGGGACAGCAGCGGGATCCGGAGATACGCAGTATTTT. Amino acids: CATSVGTAAGSGDTQYF.

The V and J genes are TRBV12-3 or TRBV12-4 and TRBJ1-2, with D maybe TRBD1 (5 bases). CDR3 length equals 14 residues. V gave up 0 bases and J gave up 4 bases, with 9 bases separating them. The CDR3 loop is CASSLARDGYGYTF. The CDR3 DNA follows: TGTGCCAGCAGTTTAGCGCGGGACGGCTATGGCTACACCTTC.

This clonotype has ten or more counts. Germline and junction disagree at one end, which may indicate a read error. The CDR3 reads CASSERSYNEQFF. CDR3 nucleotides: TGCGCCAGCAGCGAACGGTCTTACAATGAGCAGTTCTTC. V and J are TRBV6-1 and TRBJ2-1; D unclear. The CDR3 has 13 amino acids. Germline loops: CDR1 MNHNS, CDR2 SASEGT.

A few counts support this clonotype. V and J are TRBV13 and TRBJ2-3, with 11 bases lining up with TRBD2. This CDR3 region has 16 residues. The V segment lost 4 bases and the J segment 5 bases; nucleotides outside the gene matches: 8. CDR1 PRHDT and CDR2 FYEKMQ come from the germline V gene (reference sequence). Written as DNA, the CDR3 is TGTGCCAGCAGCTCGGCGACTAGCGGGGCAGGAGATACGCAGTATTTT. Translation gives CASSSATSGAGDTQYF.

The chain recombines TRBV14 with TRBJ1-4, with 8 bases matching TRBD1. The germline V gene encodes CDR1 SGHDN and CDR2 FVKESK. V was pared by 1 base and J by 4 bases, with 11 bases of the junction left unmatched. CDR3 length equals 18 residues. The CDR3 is CASSQVTPPGQVNEKLFF. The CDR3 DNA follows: TGTGCCAGCAGCCAAGTTACACCCCCGGGACAGGTTAATGAAAAACTGTTTTTT.

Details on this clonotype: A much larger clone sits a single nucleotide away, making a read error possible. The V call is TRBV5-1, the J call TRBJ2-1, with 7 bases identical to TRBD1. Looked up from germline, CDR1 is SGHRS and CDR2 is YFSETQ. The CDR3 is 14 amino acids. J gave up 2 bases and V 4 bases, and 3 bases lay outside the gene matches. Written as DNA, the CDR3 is TGCGCCAGCAGCAAGGGACAGCCCTACAATGAGCAGTTCTTC. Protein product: CASSKGQPYNEQFF.

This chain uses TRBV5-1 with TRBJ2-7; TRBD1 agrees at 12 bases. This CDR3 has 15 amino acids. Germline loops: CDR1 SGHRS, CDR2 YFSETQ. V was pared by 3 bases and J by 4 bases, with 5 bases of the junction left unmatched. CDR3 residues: CASSYGTGGVYEQYF. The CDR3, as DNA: TGCGCCAGCAGCTACGGGACAGGGGGCGTGTACGAGCAGTACTTC.

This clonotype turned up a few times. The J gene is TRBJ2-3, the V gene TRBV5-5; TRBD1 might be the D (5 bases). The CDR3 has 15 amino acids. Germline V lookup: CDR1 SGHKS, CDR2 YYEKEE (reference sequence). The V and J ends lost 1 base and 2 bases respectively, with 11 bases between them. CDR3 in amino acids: CASSLSPGHTDTQYF. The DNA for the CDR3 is TGTGCCAGCAGCTTGTCACCAGGACACACAGATACGCAGTATTTT. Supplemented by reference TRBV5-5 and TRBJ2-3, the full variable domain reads DAGVTQSPTHLIKTRGQQVTLRCSPISGHKSVSWYQQVLGQGPQFIFQYYEKEERGRGNFPDRFSARQFPNYSSELNVNALLLGDSALYLCASSLSPGHTDTQYFGPGTRLTVL.

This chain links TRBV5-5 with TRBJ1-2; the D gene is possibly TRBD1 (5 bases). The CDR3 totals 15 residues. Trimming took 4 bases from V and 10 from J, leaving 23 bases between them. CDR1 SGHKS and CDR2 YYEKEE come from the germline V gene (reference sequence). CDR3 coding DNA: TGTGCCAGCAGCCTCCTGGGGACTCACAAGGAGGTCTACACCTTC. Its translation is CASSLLGTHKEVYTF.

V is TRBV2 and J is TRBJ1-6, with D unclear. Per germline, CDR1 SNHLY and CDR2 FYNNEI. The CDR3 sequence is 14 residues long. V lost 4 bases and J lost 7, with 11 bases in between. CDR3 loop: CASSAGRKNSPLHF. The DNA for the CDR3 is TGTGCCAGCAGTGCGGGCCGGAAGAATTCACCCCTCCACTTT.

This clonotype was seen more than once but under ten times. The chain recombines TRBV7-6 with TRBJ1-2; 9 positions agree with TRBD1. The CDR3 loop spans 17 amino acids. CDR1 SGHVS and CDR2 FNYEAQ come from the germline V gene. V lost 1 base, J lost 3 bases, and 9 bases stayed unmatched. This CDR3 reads CASSLDRGHLDDYGYTF. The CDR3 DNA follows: TGTGCCAGCAGCTTAGACAGGGGGCACCTAGACGACTATGGCTACACCTTC. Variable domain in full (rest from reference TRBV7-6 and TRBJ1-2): GAGVSQSPRYKVTKRGQDVALRCDPISGHVSLYWYRQALGQGPEFLTYFNYEAQQDKSGLPNDRFSAERPEGSISTLTIQRTEQRDSAMYRCASSLDRGHLDDYGYTFGSGTRLTVV.

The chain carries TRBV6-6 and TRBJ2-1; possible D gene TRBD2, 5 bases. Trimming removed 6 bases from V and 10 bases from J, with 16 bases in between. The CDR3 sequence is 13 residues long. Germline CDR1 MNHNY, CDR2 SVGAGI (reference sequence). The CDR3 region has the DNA TGTGCCAGCAGCTCCCCGACTACCAGGGAGCAGTTCTTC. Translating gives CASSSPTTREQFF.

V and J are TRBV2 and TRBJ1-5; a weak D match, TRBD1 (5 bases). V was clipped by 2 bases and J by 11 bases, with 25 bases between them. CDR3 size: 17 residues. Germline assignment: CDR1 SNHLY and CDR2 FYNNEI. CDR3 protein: CASSESSWGGRLETQHF. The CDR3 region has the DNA TGTGCCAGCAGTGAATCCTCCTGGGGGGGTCGATTGGAGACCCAGCATTTT.